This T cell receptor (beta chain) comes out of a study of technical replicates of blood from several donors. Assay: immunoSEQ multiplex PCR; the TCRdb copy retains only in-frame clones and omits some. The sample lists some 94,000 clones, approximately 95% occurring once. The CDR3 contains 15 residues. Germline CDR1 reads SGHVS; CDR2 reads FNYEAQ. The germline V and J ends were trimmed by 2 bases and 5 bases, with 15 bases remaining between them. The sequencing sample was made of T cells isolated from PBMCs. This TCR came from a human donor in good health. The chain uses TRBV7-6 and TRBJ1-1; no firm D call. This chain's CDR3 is CASSLNVGGRTEAFF. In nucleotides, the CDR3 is TGTGCCAGCAGCTTAAATGTGGGTGGGAGGACTGAAGCTTTCTTT.